One and the same sample provided the 31 T cell receptor beta chains below, sequenced in a study of blood T cell repertoires in COVID-19. Clones were sequenced by immunoSEQ multiplex PCR, and TCRdb holds only the in-frame ones, with some missing. This sample yields roughly 200,000 clones, of which 85% to 90% are seen a single time; over 15% belongs to the top ten. The specimen sequenced was peripheral blood. The receptors here all came from a person between 70 and 80 years old with COVID-19, enrolled during active disease.

The rearrangement uses TRBV18 and TRBJ2-2, with TRBD2 matching 10 bases. Unmatched junction bases numbered 4, after V lost 2 bases and J lost 4 bases. CDR3 length: 16 residues. Looked up from germline, CDR1 is KGHSH and CDR2 is LQKENI. CDR3 sequence: CASSPDRLAGTGELFF. In DNA form, the CDR3 reads TGTGCCAGCTCACCAGATAGACTAGCGGGCACCGGGGAGCTGTTTTTT. The full variable domain, with the rest looked up from reference TRBV18 and TRBJ2-2, is NAGVMQNPRHLVRRRGQEARLRCSPMKGHSHVYWYRQLPEEGLKFMVYLQKENIIDESGMPKERFSAEFPKEGPSILRIQQVVRGDSAAYFCASSPDRLAGTGELFFGEGSRLTVL.

The chain recombines TRBV6-5 with TRBJ2-7, with D possibly being TRBD1 (5 bases). V was cut by 4 bases and J by 3 bases, with 16 bases left in between. From germline, CDR1 is MNHEY and CDR2 SVGAGI. This CDR3 spans 15 amino acids. CDR3 in DNA: TGTGCCAGCAGTTCCCGACAGAGCCCCATCTACGAGCAGTACTTC. Translation: CASSSRQSPIYEQYF.

In this sample, this clone turned up once. The chain has TRBV7-9 and TRBJ2-1; 15 nucleotides match TRBD2. There are 16 residues in the CDR3. Germline CDR1 reads SEHNR; CDR2 reads FQNEAQ (reference sequence). J gave up 9 bases and V 6 bases, and 9 bases lay outside the gene matches. This CDR3 is CASSPIPGLAGGEQFF. DNA for the CDR3: TGTGCCAGCAGTCCGATTCCGGGACTAGCGGGGGGTGAGCAGTTCTTC.

The J gene is TRBJ2-1, the V gene TRBV5-4; 13 nucleotides match TRBD2. CDR3 length equals 19 residues. From germline, CDR1 is SGHNT and CDR2 YYREEE (reference sequence). With V trimmed by 0 bases and J by 6 bases, 12 bases remained unmatched. The CDR3 sequence: CASSLGRGAGTSGANEQFF. CDR3 nucleotide sequence: TGTGCCAGCAGCTTGGGTCGGGGGGCCGGGACTAGCGGGGCCAATGAGCAGTTCTTC.

V usage is TRBV29-1 and J usage is TRBJ1-6; D uncertain. V lost 6 bases to trimming and J lost 0 bases, with 6 bases between them. Germline CDR1 is SQVTM and CDR2 is ANQGSEA. There are 13 residues in the CDR3. The CDR3 protein is CSVQSSYNSPLHF. The CDR3 region has the DNA TGCAGCGTACAGAGCTCCTATAATTCACCCCTCCACTTT.

The chain employs TRBV3-1 (or the pseudogene TRBV3-2) and TRBJ1-2, with 9 nucleotides matching TRBD1. The CDR3 runs 16 residues. From germline, CDR1 is LGHDT and CDR2 YNNKEL (reference sequence). J was trimmed by 7 bases and V by 4 bases; bases with no gene match: 13. CDR3 sequence: CASSPSEEGQGGGYTF. The CDR3 coding sequence is TGTGCCAGCAGCCCTTCGGAAGAGGGACAGGGCGGTGGCTACACCTTC.

This chain joins TRBV9 and TRBJ1-4, with 7 bases matching TRBD1. CDR1 is SGDLS, CDR2 YYNGEE, per germline. Trimming removed 0 bases from V and 4 bases from J; junction bases left unmatched: 9. The CDR3 is 17 amino acids. The CDR3: CASSVGGRTGSNEKLFF. The CDR3 DNA follows: TGTGCCAGCAGCGTAGGAGGTCGGACAGGAAGTAATGAAAAACTGTTTTTT.

This chain uses TRBV5-1 with TRBJ1-4; tentatively, D is TRBD1 (6 bases). The CDR3 loop spans 15 amino acids. The germline CDR1 and CDR2 sequences are SGHRS and YFSETQ. The V end lost 4 bases, the J end lost 8 bases, and 18 bases lay between the germline ends. The CDR3 region is CASSPSRGGREKLFF. CDR3 nucleotides: TGCGCCAGCAGCCCCTCGAGGGGGGGCAGGGAAAAACTGTTTTTT. The full variable domain, its missing parts supplied by reference TRBV5-1 and TRBJ1-4, is KAGVTQTPRYLIKTRGQQVTLSCSPISGHRSVSWYQQTPGQGLQFLFEYFSETQRNKGNFPGRFSGRQFSNSRSEMNVSTLELGDSALYLCASSPSRGGREKLFFGSGTQLSVL.

The V call is TRBV4-3, the J call TRBJ2-1; D uncertain. Per germline, CDR1 LGHNA and CDR2 YSLEER. This CDR3 comprises 15 residues. Trimming pared 1 base from V and 0 bases from J, leaving 7 bases between. The CDR3 DNA is TGCGCCAGCAGCCAAGTACTGAGCTCCTACAATGAGCAGTTCTTC. Translated, it gives CASSQVLSSYNEQFF.

This clone was detected a few times. The chain employs TRBV9 and TRBJ2-2, with TRBD2 matching 11 bases. The CDR3 is 15 amino acids. The J segment lost 5 bases and the V segment lost 3 bases, leaving 3 bases of the junction unmatched. Germline lookup yields CDR1 SGDLS and CDR2 YYNGEE. The CDR3 sequence: CASSETSGVTGELFF. The CDR3 region has the DNA TGTGCCAGCAGCGAGACTAGCGGGGTGACCGGGGAGCTGTTTTTT.

This chain uses TRBV6-2 or TRBV6-3 with TRBJ2-7, with D unresolved. The CDR3 contains 14 residues. Germline V gene data show CDR1 as MNHEY and CDR2 as SVGEGT. The V end lost 3 bases, the J end lost 2 bases, and 11 bases lay between the germline ends. This CDR3 reads CASSYNYRAYEQYF. The CDR3 DNA is TGTGCCAGCAGTTATAACTACCGAGCCTACGAGCAGTACTTC.

This CDR3 is CAISDGGSSNTGELFF. CDR3 coding DNA: TGTGCCATCAGTGATGGCGGGAGCTCGAACACCGGGGAGCTGTTTTTT. The rearrangement joins TRBV10-3 to TRBJ2-2, with 7 bases fitting TRBD2. This CDR3 region has 16 residues. CDR1 is ENHRY, CDR2 SYGVKD, per germline. Germline trimming cut 3 bases from V and 0 bases from J; bases unmatched to any gene: 4.

The chain combines TRBV2 with TRBJ1-3; D call uncertain. In germline, CDR1 is SNHLY, CDR2 FYNNEI. The CDR3 length is 13 residues. V was shortened by 4 bases and J by 8 bases, with 12 bases between the two germline ends. CDR3 in DNA: TGTGCCAGCAGTGCTCTCGCAGGTTACACCATATATTTT. Residues: CASSALAGYTIYF.

The rearrangement joins TRBV10-3 to TRBJ2-1, with D perhaps TRBD2 (6 bases). V lost 2 bases, J lost 0 bases, and 11 bases lay in between. This CDR3 contains 16 residues. CDR1 and CDR2 from the germline V gene are ENHRY and SYGVKD. The chain's CDR3 is CAISEIGGTSYNEQFF. The CDR3 region has the DNA TGTGCCATCAGTGAGATCGGCGGGACCTCCTACAATGAGCAGTTCTTC.

The rearrangement joins TRBV6-1 to TRBJ2-7; 9 bases line up with TRBD2. CDR1 and CDR2 from the germline V gene are MNHNS and SASEGT. J was trimmed by 5 bases and V by 4 bases; bases with no gene match: 15. This CDR3 is 17 amino acids long. The CDR3 region is CASSVPGLAGISHEQYF. The CDR3 DNA reads as TGTGCCAGCAGTGTGCCGGGGCTAGCGGGAATTAGCCACGAGCAGTACTTC.

J is TRBJ2-4 and V is TRBV3-1 (or the pseudogene TRBV3-2); maybe TRBD2 (5 bases). CDR3 size: 12 residues. The germline V gene encodes CDR1 LGHDT and CDR2 YNNKEL (reference sequence). Trimming took off 0 bases at V and 14 bases at J, with 11 bases between the two ends. The CDR3 sequence: CASSQEGTSEYF. The CDR3 coding sequence is TGTGCCAGCAGCCAAGAAGGAACTAGTGAGTACTTC.

A single count supports this clone. The chain recombines TRBV6-1 with TRBJ2-1, with 15 positions matching TRBD2. The V and J ends lost 2 bases and 10 bases, in that order; junction bases with no gene match: 6. The CDR3 is 16 amino acids. Germline assignment: CDR1 MNHNS and CDR2 SASEGT. CDR3 nucleotides: TGTGCCAGCAGTGAACCGGGACTAGCGGGAGGAAAGGAGCAGTTCTTC. Protein sequence: CASSEPGLAGGKEQFF.

This rearrangement joins TRBV29-1 to TRBJ2-2, with TRBD1 as a possible D gene (6 bases). The CDR3 contains 13 residues. Germline V gene lookup returns CDR1 SQVTM and CDR2 ANQGSEA. Trimming cost V 2 bases and J 8 bases, with 12 bases left between them. The CDR3 DNA reads TGCAGCGTTGAAATACAGGGAAGGGGGGAGCTGTTTTTT. Amino acids: CSVEIQGRGELFF.

The chain links TRBV9 to TRBJ1-1; D might be TRBD1 (5 bases). Trimming removed 4 bases from V and 2 bases from J, with 9 bases in between. The V gene's germline CDR1 is SGDLS and CDR2 YYNGEE. The CDR3 consists of 13 residues. This CDR3 reads CASSRGGNTEAFF. The CDR3 DNA follows: TGTGCCAGCAGCCGGGGGGGAAACACTGAAGCTTTCTTT.

The chain uses TRBV4-1 and TRBJ2-3; TRBD2 matches 11 bases. Losses at the gene ends were 4 bases for V and 6 bases for J; bases not matched to a gene: 12. The CDR3 consists of 17 residues. Looked up from germline, CDR1 is MGHRA and CDR2 is YSYEKL. In DNA, the CDR3 is TGCGCCAGCAGCCGGGGTCTAGCGGGGGGAGGGGCGGATACGCAGTATTTT. This gives the protein CASSRGLAGGGADTQYF.

This clone has more than one count but fewer than ten. The chain links TRBV5-4 to TRBJ1-4; D not certain. V gave up 2 bases and J gave up 3 bases, with 5 bases separating them. Germline V gives CDR1 SGHNT, CDR2 YYREEE (reference sequence). The CDR3 totals 13 residues. CDR3 DNA sequence: TGTGCCAGCAGCTTAACAGCTAATGAAAAACTGTTTTTT. The encoded protein is CASSLTANEKLFF.

The CDR3 region has the DNA TGCGCCAGCAGCCAACCCGGGACAGGGGCCCAGGAGACCCAGTACTTC. It encodes CASSQPGTGAQETQYF. The V call is TRBV4-1, the J call TRBJ2-5; 10 positions agree with TRBD1. The CDR3 is 16 amino acids. Germline assignment: CDR1 MGHRA and CDR2 YSYEKL. V lost 2 bases, J lost 5 bases, and 8 bases stayed unmatched.

V is TRBV15 and J is TRBJ2-1, with 13 bases that match TRBD2. V shed 4 bases and J 9 bases; nucleotides not matched to a gene: 6. The germline V gene encodes CDR1 LNHNV and CDR2 YYDKDF (reference sequence). The CDR3 length is 15 residues. The CDR3 spells CATSTRTSGSGEQFF. CDR3 DNA sequence: TGTGCCACCAGCACGAGGACTAGCGGGAGCGGTGAGCAGTTCTTC. The full variable domain, its missing parts supplied by reference TRBV15 and TRBJ2-1, is DAMVIQNPRYQVTQFGKPVTLSCSQTLNHNVMYWYQQKSSQAPKLLFHYYDKDFNNEADTPDNFQSRRPNTSFCFLDIRSPGLGDTAMYLCATSTRTSGSGEQFFGPGTRLTVL.

This chain joins TRBV7-2 and TRBJ2-3, with TRBD2 matching over 10 bases. Trimming took 9 bases from V and 4 from J; bases not matched to a gene: 10. This CDR3 has 15 amino acids. Germline values: CDR1 SGHTA, CDR2 FQGNSA. The DNA of the CDR3 is TGTGCCAGTAGTGCGCAAGCGGGAGGGCCAGATACGCAGTATTTT. This sequence encodes CASSAQAGGPDTQYF. Filled out from reference TRBV7-2 and TRBJ2-3, the complete variable domain reads GAGVSQSPSNKVTEKGKDVELRCDPISGHTALYWYRQSLGQGLEFLIYFQGNSAPDKSGLPSDRFSAERTGGSVSTLTIQRTQQEDSAVYLCASSAQAGGPDTQYFGPGTRLTVL.

This chain joins TRBV10-2 and TRBJ1-4, with 7 bases lining up with TRBD1. This CDR3 has 15 residues. The germline V gene encodes CDR1 WSHSY and CDR2 SAAADI. Trimming cost V 6 bases and J 3 bases; bases outside gene matches: 7. The chain's CDR3 is CASSSSGGPNEKLFF. The CDR3 bases are TGCGCCAGCAGCTCTTCAGGGGGGCCTAATGAAAAACTGTTTTTT.

The rearrangement joins TRBV7-9 to TRBJ1-1; D is ambiguous. The CDR3 consists of 12 residues. Trimming stripped 8 bases from V and 4 bases from J, with 11 bases between. The germline gives CDR1 SEHNR, CDR2 FQNEAQ (reference sequence). CDR3 nucleotide sequence: TGTGCCAGCCGGCAGGAGGCCACTGAAGCTTTCTTT. Translation gives CASRQEATEAFF. Drawing the rest from reference TRBV7-9 and TRBJ1-1, the complete variable domain is DTGVSQNPRHKITKRGQNVTFRCDPISEHNRLYWYRQTLGQGPEFLTYFQNEAQLEKSRLLSDRFSAERPKGSFSTLEIQRTEQGDSAMYLCASRQEATEAFFGQGTRLTVV.

The chain links TRBV5-5 to TRBJ2-1, with a tentative D call TRBD1 (5 bases). This CDR3 comprises 15 residues. V lost 3 bases to trimming and J lost 1 base, with 11 bases between them. Germline values: CDR1 SGHKS, CDR2 YYEKEE (reference sequence). CDR3 protein: CASSYDSGSYNEQFF. The CDR3 DNA reads as TGTGCCAGCAGCTACGACAGTGGGTCCTACAATGAGCAGTTCTTC.

The chain carries TRBV7-9 and TRBJ2-6; D call uncertain. Trimming pared 6 bases from V and 0 bases from J, leaving 18 bases between. The germline V gene encodes CDR1 SEHNR and CDR2 FQNEAQ (reference sequence). This CDR3 contains 18 residues. DNA of the CDR3: TGTGCCAGCAGTACAGATACGGTTTCCAGCTCTGGGGCCAACGTCCTGACTTTC. Residues: CASSTDTVSSSGANVLTF.

The chain uses TRBV7-8 and TRBJ2-7; D is possibly TRBD1 (8 bases). This CDR3 is built from 19 residues. V shed 3 bases and J shed 0 bases, with 24 bases lying between them. Germline V gene sequence: CDR1 SGHVS, CDR2 FQNEAQ. The CDR3 DNA reads as TGTGCCAGCAGCTTCTTCCGCCTTAGAGCGGGACAGGCCTCCTACGAGCAGTACTTC. Its protein is CASSFFRLRAGQASYEQYF. The variable domain in full, completed from reference TRBV7-8 and TRBJ2-7, reads GAGVSQSPRYKVAKRGQDVALRCDPISGHVSLFWYQQALGQGPEFLTYFQNEAQLDKSGLPSDRFFAERPEGSVSTLKIQRTQQEDSAVYLCASSFFRLRAGQASYEQYFGPGTRLTVT.

This chain connects TRBV2 to TRBJ1-5, with TRBD1 matching over 10 bases. The J segment lost 4 bases and the V segment lost 7 bases, leaving 7 bases of the junction unmatched. The CDR3 spans 15 residues. The V gene's germline CDR1 is SNHLY and CDR2 FYNNEI. The CDR3, as DNA: TGTGCCAGCATGCGGGACAGGGGTTTAAATCAGCCCCAGCATTTT. This codes for CASMRDRGLNQPQHF. Full variable domain (rest looked up from reference TRBV2 and TRBJ1-5): EPEVTQTPSHQVTQMGQEVILRCVPISNHLYFYWYRQILGQKVEFLVSFYNNEISEKSEIFDDQFSVERPDGSNFTLKIRSTKLEDSAMYFCASMRDRGLNQPQHFGDGTRLSIL.

The V and J genes are TRBV7-2 and TRBJ2-3, with TRBD2 matching over 10 bases. The V gene's germline CDR1 is SGHTA and CDR2 FQGNSA. The junction had 9 bases not matched to a gene; V was cut back by 1 base and J by 2 bases. The CDR3 loop spans 18 amino acids. The CDR3: CASSLVSPLAGVTDTQYF. CDR3 DNA sequence: TGTGCCAGCAGCTTAGTTTCCCCTCTAGCGGGAGTCACAGATACGCAGTATTTT.